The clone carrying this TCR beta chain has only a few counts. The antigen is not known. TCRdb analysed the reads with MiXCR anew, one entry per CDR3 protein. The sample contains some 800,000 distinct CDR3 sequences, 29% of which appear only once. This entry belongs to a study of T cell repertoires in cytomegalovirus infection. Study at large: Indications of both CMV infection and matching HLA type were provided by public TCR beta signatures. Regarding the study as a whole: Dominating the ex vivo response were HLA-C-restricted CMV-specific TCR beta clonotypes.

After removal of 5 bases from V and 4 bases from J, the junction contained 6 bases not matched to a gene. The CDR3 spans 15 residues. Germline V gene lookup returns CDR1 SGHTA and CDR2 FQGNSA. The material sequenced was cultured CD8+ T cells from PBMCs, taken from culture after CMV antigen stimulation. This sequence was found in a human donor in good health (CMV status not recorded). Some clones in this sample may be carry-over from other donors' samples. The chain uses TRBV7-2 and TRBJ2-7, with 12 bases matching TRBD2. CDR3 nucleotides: TGTGCCAGCAGCCCAGGACTAGCGGGGCGTTACGAGCAGTACGTC. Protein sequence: CASSPGLAGRYEQYV.